Each of the 25 T cell receptor beta chains below was sequenced from the same sample in a study of shared clonotypes between healthy human individuals. Sequencing used immunoSEQ multiplex PCR; TCRdb keeps in-frame clones, though not all of them. This table has approximately 2.3 million clones, 85% to 95% appearing once. Input material: naive CD4+ T cells from PBMCs. Regarding subset: CD45RA+ positively selected. The receptors shown here come from a man aged 18 to 30 in good health. Some clones in this sample may be carry-over from other donors' samples.

The rearrangement uses TRBV28 and TRBJ1-2; no definite D call. V was pared by 1 base and J by 3 bases, with 18 bases between. Germline CDR1 reads MDHEN; CDR2 reads SYDVKM. The CDR3 loop spans 17 amino acids. CDR3 amino acids: CASSLLGPIGRDYGYTF. For the CDR3, the DNA is TGTGCCAGCAGTTTATTGGGTCCTATAGGGCGGGACTATGGCTACACCTTC.

This clone appeared once. The V and J genes are TRBV19 and TRBJ1-2, with 7 positions matching TRBD1. The CDR3 consists of 15 residues. V was pared by 3 bases and J by 0 bases, with 4 bases of the junction left unmatched. From germline, CDR1 is LNHDA and CDR2 SQIVND (reference sequence). CDR3 sequence: CASSIRGQPNYGYTF. The CDR3 coding sequence is TGTGCCAGTAGTATTAGGGGACAGCCTAACTATGGCTACACCTTC. Based on the CDR3 plus reference TRBV19 and TRBJ1-2, the full variable domain is DGGITQSPKYLFRKEGQNVTLSCEQNLNHDAMYWYRQDPGQGLRLIYYSQIVNDFQKGDIAEGYSVSREKKESFPLTVTSAQKNPTAFYLCASSIRGQPNYGYTFGSGTRLTVV.

The chain combines TRBV7-9 with TRBJ2-3; 13 bases are a match to TRBD2. CDR1 is SEHNR, CDR2 FQNEAQ, per germline (reference sequence). With 5 bases clipped from V and 7 bases from J, the junction kept 3 bases outside the gene matches. This CDR3 comprises 14 residues. The CDR3 loop reads CASSTSGRGNTQYF. As DNA, the CDR3 is TGTGCCAGCAGCACTAGCGGGAGGGGAAATACGCAGTATTTT.

The J gene is TRBJ2-3, the V gene TRBV4-3, with D maybe TRBD1 (7 bases). This CDR3 is built from 16 residues. Germline lookup yields CDR1 LGHNA and CDR2 YSLEER. V shed 1 base and J shed 4 bases, with 15 bases lying between them. The CDR3 DNA follows: TGCGCCAGCAGCCAAGTTGGTCAGGGGGGAGCAGATACGCAGTATTTT. This gives the protein CASSQVGQGGADTQYF.

The chain combines TRBV29-1 with TRBJ2-7; no clear D gene. The CDR3 runs 13 residues. V was shortened by 2 bases and J by 6 bases, with 14 bases between the two germline ends. Per the germline V gene, CDR1 is SQVTM and CDR2 is ANQGSEA. CDR3 coding DNA: TGCAGCGTTGAAAGGGCCAGACCATCCGAGCAGTACTTC. Translated: CSVERARPSEQYF.

The chain employs TRBV2 and TRBJ2-5, with 7 bases that match TRBD2. The CDR3 is 17 amino acids. Germline CDR1 reads SNHLY; CDR2 reads FYNNEI. The ends lost 2 bases at V and 2 bases at J; junction bases unmatched: 11. Here the CDR3 DNA reads TGTGCCAGCAGTGAATTCCCTAGCGGATATCTTCAAGAGACCCAGTACTTC. As protein: CASSEFPSGYLQETQYF.

This clone was observed a single time. The V call is TRBV6-6, the J call TRBJ1-2; TRBD1 aligns across 10 bases. Trimming cost V 6 bases and J 5 bases; bases outside gene matches: 6. The CDR3 sequence is 14 residues long. CDR1 and CDR2 from the germline V gene are MNHNY and SVGAGI (reference sequence). The CDR3 protein is CASSDRGPGYGYTF. The CDR3 region has the DNA TGTGCCAGCAGCGACAGGGGGCCGGGGTATGGCTACACCTTC.

V and J are TRBV5-1 and TRBJ1-1; TRBD1 might be the D (6 bases). Between the trimmed V and J ends, which lost 7 bases and 4 bases, there was a span of 11 bases. Germline V gene lookup returns CDR1 SGHRS and CDR2 YFSETQ. There are 12 residues in the CDR3. CDR3 residues: CASQDRPTEAFF. CDR3 nucleotides: TGCGCCAGCCAGGACAGACCCACTGAAGCTTTCTTT.

J is TRBJ2-2 and V is TRBV7-9, with D unresolved. Trimming stripped 3 bases from V and 6 bases from J, with 14 bases between. This CDR3 contains 15 residues. The germline CDR1 and CDR2 sequences are SEHNR and FQNEAQ (reference sequence). The DNA for the CDR3 is TGTGCCAGCAGCTTGACCGCGGACGGAGCCGGGGAGCTGTTTTTT. Encoded protein: CASSLTADGAGELFF.

The rearrangement links TRBV10-3 to TRBJ1-2; TRBD1 aligns across 8 bases. After removal of 0 bases from V and 7 bases from J, the junction contained 7 bases not matched to a gene. Germline V gives CDR1 ENHRY, CDR2 SYGVKD. There are 15 residues in the CDR3. CDR3 region: CAISESNRGAPGYTF. CDR3 DNA: TGTGCCATCAGTGAGTCAAACAGGGGGGCGCCTGGCTACACCTTC.

CDR3 protein: CASSYFRFAGELFF. Written as DNA, the CDR3 is TGTGCCAGCAGCTATTTTCGCTTCGCCGGGGAGCTGTTTTTT. The chain carries TRBV7-3 and TRBJ2-2, with no clear D. The V end lost 4 bases, the J end lost 6 bases, and 12 bases lay between the germline ends. CDR3 length equals 14 residues. Germline V gene data show CDR1 as SGHTA and CDR2 as FQGTGA.

In this sample, this clone turned up a few times. The chain couples TRBV29-1 to TRBJ1-1, with 10 bases aligning to TRBD1. Germline-derived CDR1 and CDR2 are SQVTM and ANQGSEA. V was clipped by 6 bases and J by 11 bases; unmatched bases: 21. There are 16 residues in the CDR3. The CDR3 is CSVADRGAPMQSLAFF. In DNA, the CDR3 is TGCAGCGTCGCGGACAGGGGGGCTCCGATGCAATCTTTGGCTTTCTTT.

The gene calls are TRBV29-1 and TRBJ1-3; tentative D call: TRBD1 (6 bases). Germline CDR1 and CDR2: SQVTM and ANQGSEA. This CDR3 has 15 residues. V was shortened by 4 bases and J by 8 bases, with 21 bases between the two germline ends. CDR3: CSVVPNPGKGDTIYF. CDR3 bases: TGCAGCGTTGTCCCGAATCCAGGGAAGGGGGACACCATATATTTT.

This clone came up once. This sequence joins TRBV2 and TRBJ2-2; the D call may be TRBD1 or TRBD2 (6 bases each). The germline V and J ends were trimmed by 5 bases and 4 bases, with 14 bases remaining between them. CDR3 length: 15 amino acids. Looked up from germline, CDR1 is SNHLY and CDR2 is FYNNEI. CDR3 sequence (DNA): TGTGCCAGCAGTAGGGGGGCGAAGACCACCGGGGAGCTGTTTTTT. Its translation is CASSRGAKTTGELFF.

DNA for the CDR3: TGTGCCAGCAGTTACTCGAATTTGCTTACGGGCGAGCAGTACTTC. Translation: CASSYSNLLTGEQYF. The chain has TRBV6-6 and TRBJ2-7; D not resolved. Germline V gene lookup returns CDR1 MNHNY and CDR2 SVGAGI (reference sequence). This CDR3 contains 15 residues. With 0 bases removed from V and 6 bases from J, the gap between germline ends came to 15 bases.

The count of this clone is one. Additional DNA sequences in this sample encode the identical CDR3. The gene calls are TRBV18 and TRBJ2-3; no clear D. Germline V CDR1 and CDR2: KGHSH, LQKENI. With 6 bases removed from V and 8 bases from J, the gap between germline ends came to 9 bases. The CDR3 consists of 11 residues. Written as DNA, the CDR3 is TGTGCCAGCTCCCCCCCCGGTACGCAGTATTTT. Amino acid sequence: CASSPPGTQYF.

The rearrangement joins TRBV19 to TRBJ2-1; 12 positions agree with TRBD2. Germline assignment: CDR1 LNHDA and CDR2 SQIVND (reference sequence). Losses at the gene ends were 5 bases for V and 0 bases for J; bases not matched to a gene: 8. There are 18 residues in the CDR3. CDR3 in amino acids: CASSLWMTSGSSYNEQFF. In DNA, the CDR3 is TGTGCCAGTAGTCTCTGGATGACTAGCGGGAGCTCCTACAATGAGCAGTTCTTC.

A single count supports this clone. V and J are TRBV28 and TRBJ1-2; tentative D call: TRBD1 (6 bases). V gave up 5 bases and J gave up 8 bases, with 18 bases separating them. The CDR3 length is 14 residues. In germline, CDR1 is MDHEN, CDR2 SYDVKM. The CDR3: CASSLNPGVDGYTF. The CDR3 DNA follows: TGTGCCAGCAGTCTCAACCCAGGGGTAGACGGCTACACCTTC.

This chain links TRBV5-4 with TRBJ2-7; TRBD1 matches at 7 bases. Per the germline V gene, CDR1 is SGHNT and CDR2 is YYREEE (reference sequence). The junction had 10 bases not matched to a gene; V was cut back by 6 bases and J by 4 bases. The CDR3 is made up of 14 amino acids. The CDR3 DNA reads TGTGCCAGCAAACCACCGGGACAGAAGTACGAGCAGTACTTC. This codes for CASKPPGQKYEQYF.

This clone was observed once. The sample carries other DNA sequences with the same CDR3. The chain recombines TRBV4-3 with TRBJ2-2; no firm D call. The V end lost 0 bases, the J end lost 4 bases, and 3 bases lay between the germline ends. The CDR3 totals 13 residues. Looked up from germline, CDR1 is LGHNA and CDR2 is YSLEER. DNA for the CDR3: TGCGCCAGCAGCCAAGAAGCCACCGGGGAGCTGTTTTTT. This translates into CASSQEATGELFF.

The genes are TRBV4-2 and TRBJ1-2; 7 positions agree with TRBD1. Per the germline V gene, CDR1 is LGHNA and CDR2 is YNFKEQ. The CDR3 has 17 amino acids. V shed 4 bases and J 8 bases; nucleotides not matched to a gene: 19. The CDR3 reads CASSLSRGAGGLEGYTF. DNA of the CDR3: TGTGCCAGCAGCCTCAGCAGGGGGGCAGGGGGGTTGGAAGGCTACACCTTC.

The chain carries TRBV5-4 and TRBJ1-1; possible D gene TRBD1, 6 bases. This CDR3 region has 14 residues. Between the trimmed V and J ends, which lost 0 bases and 5 bases, there was a span of 11 bases. The V gene's germline CDR1 is SGHNT and CDR2 YYREEE (reference sequence). The CDR3 loop is CASSLVRGMTEAFF. CDR3 nucleotides: TGTGCCAGCAGCTTGGTTAGGGGGATGACTGAAGCTTTCTTT.

The V gene is TRBV9, the J gene TRBJ2-1; the match to TRBD2 covers 10 bases. With 3 bases clipped from V and 8 bases from J, the junction kept 8 bases outside the gene matches. CDR3 length: 15 amino acids. Germline V gives CDR1 SGDLS, CDR2 YYNGEE. CDR3 region: CASSAGDSGRYEQFF. The CDR3 DNA sequence: TGTGCCAGCAGCGCAGGGGATAGCGGGAGGTATGAGCAGTTCTTC.

This clone has a handful of counts. V usage is TRBV5-1 and J usage is TRBJ1-2; D is unresolved. V was cut by 4 bases and J by 6 bases, with 16 bases left in between. The CDR3 has 14 amino acids. In germline, CDR1 is SGHRS, CDR2 YFSETQ. CDR3 loop: CASSTQLGFDGYTF. The CDR3 DNA follows: TGCGCCAGCAGCACACAACTAGGCTTCGATGGCTACACCTTC.

The V call is TRBV10-3, the J call TRBJ2-5; D possibly corresponds to TRBD2 (5 bases). This CDR3 contains 13 residues. The V gene lost 7 bases and the J gene lost 1 base, with 10 bases spanning the gap. Germline CDR1 ENHRY, CDR2 SYGVKD. The CDR3 protein is CAIIGEIQETQYF. Written as DNA, the CDR3 is TGTGCCATCATCGGGGAAATCCAAGAGACCCAGTACTTC.